The source of this T cell receptor (beta chain) is a study of cytomegalovirus exposure and HLA in healthy donors. Study results and limitations: Published work reported that the classifier diagnosed cytomegalovirus status with high specificity and sensitivity. Per a prior analysis, the majority of TCR beta V segments were productive roughly 90% or roughly 30% of the time. TCR beta sequences reportedly predicted the HLA-A and HLA-B alleles of most subjects accurately.

There are 14 residues in the CDR3. In germline, CDR1 is SGHAT, CDR2 FQNNGV. Trimming took off 2 bases at V and 5 bases at J, with 13 bases between the two ends. This clone was seen more than once but under ten times. Its antigen is unidentified. PCR used 60 Vbeta primers and 13 Jbeta primers. Per the original data handling: Unique TCR beta chains numbered about 72 million in a later analysis, with roughly 9.9 million shared. Clones were sequenced by immunoSEQ multiplex PCR, and TCRdb holds only the in-frame ones, with some missing. V, J and clone size are those of that table, while D and trimming were read from the DNA. Of over 75,000 clones listed, around 74% were seen once; the top ten hold around 6.6%.

The chain carries TRBV11-2 and TRBJ2-7; D is possibly TRBD1 (5 bases). This clonotype was obtained from a man aged 45-65 years in good health and CMV-seropositive. The sequenced material came from PBMCs. CDR3 sequence: CASSLWQGKDEQYF. The CDR3 coding sequence is TGTGCCAGCAGCTTATGGCAGGGAAAAGACGAGCAGTACTTC.